There are many counts of the clone carrying this T cell receptor (beta chain). The sample is drawn from a study of Graves' ophthalmopathy and Graves' hyperthyroidism. The overall study: Peripheral blood sampling preceded any treatment and occurred at initial diagnosis.

Hyperthyroidism was classified as stable if no ophthalmopathy occurred within 18 months of follow-up. Other autoimmune diseases, uncontrolled infections, pregnancy or lactation ruled patients out of participation. PBMCs were isolated by Ficoll-Paque density gradient centrifugation, using 7.5 to 10 ml of fresh peripheral blood as the starting material. Amplifying from RNA transcripts, the study obtained TCR beta CDR3 regions. In the first round, RT-PCR was carried out with HTBI primers, and a multiplex PCR formed the second round. TCRdb independently ran MiXCR on the multiplex PCR reads; one entry per CDR3 protein. The sample has about 380,000 distinct CDR3 sequences; approximately 15% are singletons. Trimming removed 5 bases at V and 6 bases at J, with 7 bases between. Germline-derived CDR1 and CDR2 are MRHNA and SNTAGT. CDR3 length: 11 residues.

The specimen sequenced was peripheral blood. This receptor was taken from a woman younger than 35 with stable Graves' hyperthyroidism. This chain connects TRBV6-4 to TRBJ1-2, with D uncertain. CDR3 nucleotides: TGTGCCAGCAGTCTTCGGGATGGCTACACCTTC. It codes for CASSLRDGYTF.